This T cell receptor beta chain was profiled in a study of cytomegalovirus exposure and HLA in healthy donors. Clones were sequenced by immunoSEQ multiplex PCR, and TCRdb holds only the in-frame ones, with some missing. The sample lists some 110,000 clones; around nine tenths were seen once. V lost 4 bases and J 2 bases, leaving 14 bases between the germline ends. Looked up from germline, CDR1 is LNHNV and CDR2 is YYDKDF (reference sequence). CDR3 length: 15 residues. The sequence was obtained from a man younger than 30 in good health and CMV-seropositive. The V and J genes are TRBV15 and TRBJ1-2; D possibly corresponds to TRBD1 (6 bases). The sequencing input was PBMCs. CDR3 coding DNA: TGTGCCACCAGCATTTCCCGGGACATCAACTATGGCTACACCTTC. Its protein product is CATSISRDINYGYTF.